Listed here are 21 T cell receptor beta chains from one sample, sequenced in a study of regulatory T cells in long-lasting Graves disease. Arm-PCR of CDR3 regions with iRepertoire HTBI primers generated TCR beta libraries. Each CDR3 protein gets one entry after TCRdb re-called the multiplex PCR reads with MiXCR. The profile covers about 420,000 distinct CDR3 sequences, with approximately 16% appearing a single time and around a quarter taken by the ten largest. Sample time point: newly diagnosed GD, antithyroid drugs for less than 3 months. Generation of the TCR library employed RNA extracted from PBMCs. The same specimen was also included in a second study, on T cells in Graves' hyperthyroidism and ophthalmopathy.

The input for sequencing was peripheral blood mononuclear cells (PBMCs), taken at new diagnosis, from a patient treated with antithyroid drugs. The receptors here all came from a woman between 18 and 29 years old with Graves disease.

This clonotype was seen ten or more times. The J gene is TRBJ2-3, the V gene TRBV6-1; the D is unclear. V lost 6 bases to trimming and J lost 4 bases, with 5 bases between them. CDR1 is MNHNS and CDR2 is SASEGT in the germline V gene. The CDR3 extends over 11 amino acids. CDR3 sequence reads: CASRVADTQYF. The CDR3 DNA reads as TGTGCCAGCAGAGTGGCAGATACGCAGTATTTT.

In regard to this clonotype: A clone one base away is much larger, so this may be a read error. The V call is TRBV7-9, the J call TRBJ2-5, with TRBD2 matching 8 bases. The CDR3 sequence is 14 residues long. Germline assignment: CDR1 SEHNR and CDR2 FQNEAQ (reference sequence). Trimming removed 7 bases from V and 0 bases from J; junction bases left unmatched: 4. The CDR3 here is CASMVAGNQETQYF. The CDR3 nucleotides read TGTGCCAGCATGGTAGCGGGAAACCAAGAGACCCAGTACTTC.

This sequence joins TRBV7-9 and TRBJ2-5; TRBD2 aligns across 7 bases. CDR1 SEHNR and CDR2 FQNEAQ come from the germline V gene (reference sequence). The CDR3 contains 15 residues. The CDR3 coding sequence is TGTGCAACTGCCCCGCGGGAGCCGGAACAAGAGACCCAGTACTTC. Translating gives CATAPREPEQETQYF.

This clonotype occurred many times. CDR3 nucleotide sequence: TGTGCCAGCAGGGCGACAGGGGTGGCTACGCAGTATTTT. This codes for CASRATGVATQYF. This rearrangement joins TRBV6-4 to TRBJ2-3; TRBD1 agrees at 8 bases. V gave up 6 bases and J gave up 8 bases; unmatched junction bases: 7. Germline V gives CDR1 MRHNA, CDR2 SNTAGT. This CDR3 contains 13 residues.

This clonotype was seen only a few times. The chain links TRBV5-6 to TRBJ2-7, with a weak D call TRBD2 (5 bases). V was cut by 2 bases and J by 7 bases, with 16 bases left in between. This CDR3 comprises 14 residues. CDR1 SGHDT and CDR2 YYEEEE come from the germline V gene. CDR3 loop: CASSLGLAREEQYF. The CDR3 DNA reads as TGTGCCAGCAGCTTAGGATTAGCGAGAGAGGAGCAGTACTTC.

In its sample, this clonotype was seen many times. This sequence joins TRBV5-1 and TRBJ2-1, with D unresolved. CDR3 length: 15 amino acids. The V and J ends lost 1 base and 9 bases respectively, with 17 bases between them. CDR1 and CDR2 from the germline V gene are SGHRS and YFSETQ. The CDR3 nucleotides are TGCGCCAGCAGCTTGTTGTTAGTTGTGGGGTCTGAGCAGTTCTTC. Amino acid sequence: CASSLLLVVGSEQFF.

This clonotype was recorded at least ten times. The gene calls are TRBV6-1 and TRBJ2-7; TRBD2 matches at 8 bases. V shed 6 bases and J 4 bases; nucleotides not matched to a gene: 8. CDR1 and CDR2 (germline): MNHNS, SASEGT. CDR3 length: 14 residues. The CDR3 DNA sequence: TGTGCCAGCAGCCAGCGGGAGTTTCCTTACGAGCAGTACTTC. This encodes CASSQREFPYEQYF.

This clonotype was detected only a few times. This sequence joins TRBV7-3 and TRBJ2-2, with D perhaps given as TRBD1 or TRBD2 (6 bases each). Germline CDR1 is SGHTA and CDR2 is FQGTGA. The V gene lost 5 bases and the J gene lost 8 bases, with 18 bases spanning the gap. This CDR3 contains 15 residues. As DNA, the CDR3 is TGTGCCAGCAGCCCCTCCCTATCGGGGGCTGGGGAGCTGTTTTTT. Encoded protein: CASSPSLSGAGELFF.

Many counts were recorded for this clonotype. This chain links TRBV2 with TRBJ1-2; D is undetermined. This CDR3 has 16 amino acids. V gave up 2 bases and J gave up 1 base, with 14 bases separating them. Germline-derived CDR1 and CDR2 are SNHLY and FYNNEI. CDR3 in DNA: TGTGCCAGCAGTGAACCTAAGAAACTAGATAACTATGGCTACACCTTC. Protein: CASSEPKKLDNYGYTF.

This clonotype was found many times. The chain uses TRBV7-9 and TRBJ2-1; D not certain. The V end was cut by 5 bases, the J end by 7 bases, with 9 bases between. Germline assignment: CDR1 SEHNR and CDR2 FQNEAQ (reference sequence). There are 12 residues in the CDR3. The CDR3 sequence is CASSPRQNEQFF. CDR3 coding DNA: TGTGCCAGCAGCCCCAGGCAGAATGAGCAGTTCTTC.

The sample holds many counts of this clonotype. This CDR3 is CASSGTSGNPDTQYF. CDR3 DNA sequence: TGTGCCAGCAGTGGGACTAGCGGGAACCCAGATACGCAGTATTTT. The chain recombines TRBV6-1 with TRBJ2-3, with 12 bases that match TRBD2. V shed 4 bases and J 4 bases; nucleotides not matched to a gene: 3. The CDR3 runs to 15 residues. Germline values: CDR1 MNHNS, CDR2 SASEGT.

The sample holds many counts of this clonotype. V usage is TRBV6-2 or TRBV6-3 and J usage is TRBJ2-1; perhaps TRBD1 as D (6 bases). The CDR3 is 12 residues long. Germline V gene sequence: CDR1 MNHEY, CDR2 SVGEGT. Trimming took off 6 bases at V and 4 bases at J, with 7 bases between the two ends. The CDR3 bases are TGTGCCAGCAGCACAGGGTACAATGAGCAGTTCTTC. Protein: CASSTGYNEQFF.

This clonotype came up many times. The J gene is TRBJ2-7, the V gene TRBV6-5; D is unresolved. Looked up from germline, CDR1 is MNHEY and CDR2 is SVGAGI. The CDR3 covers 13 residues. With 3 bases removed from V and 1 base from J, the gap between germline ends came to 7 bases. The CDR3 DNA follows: TGTGCCAGCAGTTATGCGGAATCCTACGAGCAGTACTTC. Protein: CASSYAESYEQYF.

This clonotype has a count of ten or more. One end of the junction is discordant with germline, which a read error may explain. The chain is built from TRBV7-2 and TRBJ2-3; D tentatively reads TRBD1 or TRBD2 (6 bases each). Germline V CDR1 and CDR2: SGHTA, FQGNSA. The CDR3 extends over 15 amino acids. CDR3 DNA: TGTGCCAGCAGTTTAGGGGGGCTACTGGAAGGGACGCAGTATTTT. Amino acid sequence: CASSLGGLLEGTQYF. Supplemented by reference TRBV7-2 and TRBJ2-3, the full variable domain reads GAGVSQSPSNKVTEKGKDVELRCDPISGHTALYWYRQSLGQGLEFLIYFQGNSAPDKSGLPSDRFSAERTGGSVSTLTIQRTQQEDSAVYLCASSLGGLLEGTQYFGPGTRLTVL.

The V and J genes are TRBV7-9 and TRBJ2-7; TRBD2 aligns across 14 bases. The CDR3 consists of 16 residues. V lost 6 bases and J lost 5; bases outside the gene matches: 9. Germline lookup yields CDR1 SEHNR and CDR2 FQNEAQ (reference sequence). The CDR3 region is CASSHRLAGGRNEQYF. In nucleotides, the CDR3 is TGTGCCAGCAGTCATAGACTAGCGGGAGGGAGGAACGAGCAGTACTTC.

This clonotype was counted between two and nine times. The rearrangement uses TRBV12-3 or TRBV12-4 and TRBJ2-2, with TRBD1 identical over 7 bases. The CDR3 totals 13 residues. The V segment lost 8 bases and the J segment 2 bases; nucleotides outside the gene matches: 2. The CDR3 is CASDRENTGELFF. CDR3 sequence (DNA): TGTGCCAGCGACAGGGAAAACACCGGGGAGCTGTTTTTT.

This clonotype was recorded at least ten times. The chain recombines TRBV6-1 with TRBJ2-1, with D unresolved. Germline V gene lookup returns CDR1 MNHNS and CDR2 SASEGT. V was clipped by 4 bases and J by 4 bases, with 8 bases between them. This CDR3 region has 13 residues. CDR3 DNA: TGTGCCAGCAGTGTATCCGTATACAATGAGCAGTTCTTC. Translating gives CASSVSVYNEQFF.

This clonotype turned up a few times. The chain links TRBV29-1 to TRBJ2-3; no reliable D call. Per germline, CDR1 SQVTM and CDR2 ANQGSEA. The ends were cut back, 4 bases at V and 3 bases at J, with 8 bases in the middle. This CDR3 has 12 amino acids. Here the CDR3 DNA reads TGCAGCGTTGTAGCTACAACAGATACGCAGTATTTT. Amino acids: CSVVATTDTQYF.

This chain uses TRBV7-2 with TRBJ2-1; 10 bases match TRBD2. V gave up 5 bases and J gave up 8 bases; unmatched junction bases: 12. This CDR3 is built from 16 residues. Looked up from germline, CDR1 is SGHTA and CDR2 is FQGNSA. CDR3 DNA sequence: TGTGCCAGCAGCCCCCCGAGCGGGAGGGTTTTCGATGAGCAGTTCTTC. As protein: CASSPPSGRVFDEQFF.

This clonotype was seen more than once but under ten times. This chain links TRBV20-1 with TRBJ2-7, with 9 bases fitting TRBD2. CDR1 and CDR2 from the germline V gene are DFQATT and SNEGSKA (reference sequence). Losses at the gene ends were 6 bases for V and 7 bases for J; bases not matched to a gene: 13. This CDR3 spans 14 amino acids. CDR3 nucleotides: TGCAGTGCCGCGGGAGGGCCCCCCTTACGGGAGCAGTACTTC. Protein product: CSAAGGPPLREQYF.

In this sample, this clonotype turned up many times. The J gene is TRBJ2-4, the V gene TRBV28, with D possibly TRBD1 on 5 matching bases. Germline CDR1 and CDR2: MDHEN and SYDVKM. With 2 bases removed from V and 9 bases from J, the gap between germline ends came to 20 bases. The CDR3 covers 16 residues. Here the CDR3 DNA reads TGTGCCAGCAGTTTACCCCCCGCCAGGGAACGCACCATTCAGTACTTC. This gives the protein CASSLPPARERTIQYF.